This TCR beta chain was observed in a study of early T cells in non-severe SARS-CoV-2 infection. CDR3 length: 14 amino acids. CDR1 is DFQATT, CDR2 SNEGSKA, per germline (reference sequence). The V and J ends lost 4 bases and 1 base respectively, with 14 bases between them. This clonotype was seen repeatedly, ten times or more. Individually, cDNA molecules had unique molecular identifiers attached to them. One entry per CDR3 protein results from TCRdb running MiXCR on the 5' RACE reads. The profile covers about 80,000 distinct CDR3 sequences, with 5% appearing a single time and less than 9.5% taken by the ten largest.

Specimen: whole blood, collected at baseline. The V call is TRBV20-1, the J call TRBJ2-7; D is possibly TRBD1 or TRBD2 (5 bases each). The sequence came from an adult who was a healthcare worker with PCR-confirmed SARS-CoV-2 infection or an uninfected control (not recorded which). CDR3 sequence (DNA): TGCAGTGCTATTTCTTGGGGGAGTTCCTACGAGCAGTACTTC. This sequence encodes CSAISWGSSYEQYF.